A single TCR beta chain is shown here with its context. Its recognized antigen is unknown. Per-nucleotide qualities are absent, and no much larger clonotype sits a single base away. This sample stems from a study of patients and donors after allogeneic stem cell transplantation (dated by TCRdb to 2020 to 2021). Library preparation was by RT-PCR. Reads for this sample came from a NextSeq 550. The raw public reads went through TCRdb reprocessing: fastp at Q25, MiXCR clone calling, in-frame beta chains kept. CDR3 protein duplicates are merged, each entry listing the most common genes and DNA. For this sample there are hundreds of thousands of distinct CDR3 sequences; about a sixth appear just once. 6.5% to 7.5% of the sample comes from the top ten. Trimming takes 3 bases off V and 9 bases off J; junction bases not matched to a gene: 11. The CDR3 measures 15 amino acids from cysteine to phenylalanine. The retained sequence is limited to the CDR3, 45 bases, with the frame set at the first base. Based on the germline V gene (reference sequence), the CDR1 and CDR2 sequences are DFQATT and SNEGSKA.

In this chain, TRBV20-1 is recombined with TRBJ2-2, and TRBD2 aligns with 9 junction nucleotides. The sample comprised blood, either unsorted or a sorted T cell fraction (not recorded which). This TCR was sampled from a human donor who was either an allogeneic HSCT recipient or a stem cell or donor lymphocyte infusion donor (not recorded which). It is not recorded whose cells these are; they may come from a transplant donor. The DNA sequence is given as TGCAGTGCTAGGCCGCGGGAGGGAAGGTTCAGGGAGCTGTTTTTT. Its protein product is CSARPREGRFRELFF.